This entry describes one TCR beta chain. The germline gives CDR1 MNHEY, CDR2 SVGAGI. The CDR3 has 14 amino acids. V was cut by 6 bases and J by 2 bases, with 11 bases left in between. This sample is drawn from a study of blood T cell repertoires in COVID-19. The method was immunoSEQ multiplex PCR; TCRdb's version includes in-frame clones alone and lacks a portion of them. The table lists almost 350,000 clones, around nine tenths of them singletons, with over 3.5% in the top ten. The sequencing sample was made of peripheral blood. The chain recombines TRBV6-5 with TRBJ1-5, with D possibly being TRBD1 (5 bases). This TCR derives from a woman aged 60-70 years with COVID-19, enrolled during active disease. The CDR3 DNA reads TGTGCCAGCAGAGGTCCGGGGGGCAATCAGCCCCAGCATTTT. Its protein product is CASRGPGGNQPQHF.